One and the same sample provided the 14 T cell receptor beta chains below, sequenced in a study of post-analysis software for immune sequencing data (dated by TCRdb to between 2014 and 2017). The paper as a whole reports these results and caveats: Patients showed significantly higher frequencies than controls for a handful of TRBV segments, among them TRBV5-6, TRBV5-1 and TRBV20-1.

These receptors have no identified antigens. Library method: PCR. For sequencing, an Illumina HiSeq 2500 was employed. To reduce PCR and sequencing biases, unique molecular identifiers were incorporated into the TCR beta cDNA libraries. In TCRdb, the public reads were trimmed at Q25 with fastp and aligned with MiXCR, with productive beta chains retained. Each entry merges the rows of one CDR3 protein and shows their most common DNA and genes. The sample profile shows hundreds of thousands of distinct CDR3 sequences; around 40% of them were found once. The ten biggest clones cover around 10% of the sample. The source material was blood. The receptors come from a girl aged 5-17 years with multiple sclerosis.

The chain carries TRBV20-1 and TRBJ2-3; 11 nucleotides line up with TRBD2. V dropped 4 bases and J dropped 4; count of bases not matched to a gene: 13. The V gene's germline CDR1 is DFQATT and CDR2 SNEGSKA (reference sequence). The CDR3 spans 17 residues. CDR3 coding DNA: TGCAGTGCTACACTAGCGGGAGAAGGTATAAGCGCAGATACGCAGTATTTT. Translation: CSATLAGEGISADTQYF.

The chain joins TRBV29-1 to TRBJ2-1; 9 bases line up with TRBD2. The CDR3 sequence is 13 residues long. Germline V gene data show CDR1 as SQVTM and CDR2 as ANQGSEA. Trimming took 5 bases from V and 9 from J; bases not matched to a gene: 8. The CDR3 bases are TGCAGCGTTCGCGGGAGGGCCAAGGTTGAGCAGTTCTTC. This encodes CSVRGRAKVEQFF.

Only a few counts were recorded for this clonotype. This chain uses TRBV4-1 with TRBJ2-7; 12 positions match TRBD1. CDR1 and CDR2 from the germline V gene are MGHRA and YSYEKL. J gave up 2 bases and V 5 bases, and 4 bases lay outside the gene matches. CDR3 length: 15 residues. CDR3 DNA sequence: TGCGCCAGCAGCGCCGGGACAGGGGGCCCCTACGAGCAGTACTTC. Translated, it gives CASSAGTGGPYEQYF.

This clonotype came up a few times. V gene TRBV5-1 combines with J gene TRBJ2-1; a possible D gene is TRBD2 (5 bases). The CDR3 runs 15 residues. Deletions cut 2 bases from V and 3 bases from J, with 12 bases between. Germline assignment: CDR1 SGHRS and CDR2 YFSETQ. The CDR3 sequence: CASSFIEGYYNEQFF. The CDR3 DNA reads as TGCGCCAGCAGCTTCATTGAGGGATACTACAATGAGCAGTTCTTC. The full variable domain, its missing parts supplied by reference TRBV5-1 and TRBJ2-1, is KAGVTQTPRYLIKTRGQQVTLSCSPISGHRSVSWYQQTPGQGLQFLFEYFSETQRNKGNFPGRFSGRQFSNSRSEMNVSTLELGDSALYLCASSFIEGYYNEQFFGPGTRLTVL.

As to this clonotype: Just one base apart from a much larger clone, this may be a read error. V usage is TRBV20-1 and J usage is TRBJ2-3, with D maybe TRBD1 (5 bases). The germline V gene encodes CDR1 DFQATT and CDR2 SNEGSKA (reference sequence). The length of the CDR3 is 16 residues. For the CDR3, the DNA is TGCAGTGCTAGAGATAAAGGGGCTTCTTGGGCAGATGCGCAGTATTTT. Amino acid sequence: CSARDKGASWADAQYF.

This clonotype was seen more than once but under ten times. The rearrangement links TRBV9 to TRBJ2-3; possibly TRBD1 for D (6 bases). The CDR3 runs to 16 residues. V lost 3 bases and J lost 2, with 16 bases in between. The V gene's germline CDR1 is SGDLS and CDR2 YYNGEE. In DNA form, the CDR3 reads TGTGCCAGCAGCGAAACAGGGTCCCCCTTCACAGATACGCAGTATTTT. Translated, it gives CASSETGSPFTDTQYF.

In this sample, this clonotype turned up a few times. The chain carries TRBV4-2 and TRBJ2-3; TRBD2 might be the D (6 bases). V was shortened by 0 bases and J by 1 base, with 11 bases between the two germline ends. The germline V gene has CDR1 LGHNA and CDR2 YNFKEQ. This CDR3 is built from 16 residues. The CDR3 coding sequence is TGTGCCAGCAGCCAAGATCCAACGGGAGGCACAGATACGCAGTATTTT. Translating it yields CASSQDPTGGTDTQYF.

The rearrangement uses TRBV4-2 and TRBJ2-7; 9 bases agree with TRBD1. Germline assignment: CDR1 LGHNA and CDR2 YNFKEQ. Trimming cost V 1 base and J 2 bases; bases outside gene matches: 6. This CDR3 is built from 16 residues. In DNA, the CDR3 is TGTGCCAGCAGCCAAGCTCGGACAGGGGTCCCCTACGAGCAGTACTTC. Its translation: CASSQARTGVPYEQYF.

The chain's CDR3 is CASSPYTENYNEQFF. CDR3 in DNA: TGTGCCAGCAGTCCCTACACGGAGAACTACAATGAGCAGTTCTTC. The V gene is TRBV12-3 or TRBV12-4, the J gene TRBJ2-1; D is unresolved. Trimming shortened V by 5 bases and J by 3 bases, and 14 bases separated the two germline ends. The CDR3 length is 15 residues.

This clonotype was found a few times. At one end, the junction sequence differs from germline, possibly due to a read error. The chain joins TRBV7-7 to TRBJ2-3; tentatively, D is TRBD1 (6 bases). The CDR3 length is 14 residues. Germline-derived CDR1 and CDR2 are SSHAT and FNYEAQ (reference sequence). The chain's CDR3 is CASSARTATDTQYF. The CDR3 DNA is TGTGCTAGCAGCGCTCGGACAGCCACAGATACGCAGTATTTT.

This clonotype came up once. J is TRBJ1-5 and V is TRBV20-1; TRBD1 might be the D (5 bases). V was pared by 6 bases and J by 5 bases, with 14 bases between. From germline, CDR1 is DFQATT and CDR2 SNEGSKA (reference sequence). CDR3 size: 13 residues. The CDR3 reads CSAKRARDQPQHF. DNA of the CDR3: TGCAGTGCCAAAAGGGCCAGGGATCAGCCCCAGCATTTT.

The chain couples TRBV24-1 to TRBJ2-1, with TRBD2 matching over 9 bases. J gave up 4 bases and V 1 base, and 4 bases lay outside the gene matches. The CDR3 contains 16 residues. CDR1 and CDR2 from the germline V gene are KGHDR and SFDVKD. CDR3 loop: CATSDFRAGGYNEQFF. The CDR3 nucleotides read TGTGCCACCAGTGATTTCAGAGCGGGAGGTTACAATGAGCAGTTCTTC.

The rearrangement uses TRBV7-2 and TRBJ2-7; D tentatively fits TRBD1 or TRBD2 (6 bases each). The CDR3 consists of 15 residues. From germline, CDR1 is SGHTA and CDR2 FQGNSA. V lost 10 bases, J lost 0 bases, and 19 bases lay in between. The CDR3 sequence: CATQPIPGASYEQYF. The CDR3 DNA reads TGTGCCACCCAACCCATCCCGGGGGCCTCCTACGAGCAGTACTTC.

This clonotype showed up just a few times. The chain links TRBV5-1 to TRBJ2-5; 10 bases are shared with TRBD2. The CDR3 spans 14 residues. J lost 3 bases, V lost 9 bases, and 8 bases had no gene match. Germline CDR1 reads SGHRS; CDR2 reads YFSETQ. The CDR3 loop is CATTSLAGEETQYF. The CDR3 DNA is TGCGCCACCACGAGCCTAGCGGGAGAAGAGACCCAGTACTTC. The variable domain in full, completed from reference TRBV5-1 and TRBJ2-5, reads KAGVTQTPRYLIKTRGQQVTLSCSPISGHRSVSWYQQTPGQGLQFLFEYFSETQRNKGNFPGRFSGRQFSNSRSEMNVSTLELGDSALYLCATTSLAGEETQYFGPGTRLLVL.